The present T cell receptor beta chain was sequenced within a study of human T cells and chemical hapten exposure. Study summary: Upper back patch tests used 0.01% DPC, scored after 6 days. Notes on the study in general: Expanded TCRs were compared with controls, and the expanded TCRs formed significantly more large CDR3 similarity clusters. TCRs above 1 in 1000 frequency stayed constant with DPC sensitization.

TCRdb independently ran MiXCR on the RACE reads; one entry per CDR3 protein. The table has 370,000 or so distinct CDR3 sequences, nearly 5% seen once. On this clonotype: Antigen unknown.

Documented time point: patch test 1, 2 weeks after DPC sensitization. Treatment defined: therapeutic diphenylcyclopropenone sensitization with weekly scalp DPC. Sequencing used whole blood, obtained in connection with sensitization to the hapten diphenylcyclopropenone (DPC). The clonotype was recovered from a woman between 45 and 65 years old with alopecia areata. Some clones in this sample may be carry-over from other donors' samples.

CDR3 amino acids: CASNFSPNYGYTF. The CDR3 bases are TGTGCCAGCAACTTTTCCCCAAACTATGGCTACACCTTC. The V gene is TRBV7-9, the J gene TRBJ1-2; D is unresolved. The CDR3 is 13 residues long. CDR1 is SEHNR and CDR2 is FQNEAQ in the germline V gene (reference sequence). The V end was cut by 7 bases, the J end by 2 bases, with 11 bases between.